This T cell receptor (beta chain) was sequenced in a study of shared clonotypes between healthy human individuals. Germline-derived CDR1 and CDR2 are MNHNS and SASEGT. The CDR3 is made up of 15 amino acids. V lost 1 base and J lost 5; bases outside the gene matches: 3. At least ten counts were recorded for this clone. Assay used: immunoSEQ multiplex PCR; TCRdb lists only in-frame clones, some missing. This sample yields 330,000 or so clones, of which about 73% are seen a single time; about 10% belongs to the top ten. In the CD4+ fraction, cells were divided into CD45RA+ naive and CD45RA-negative memory subsets.

The sample taken for sequencing was memory CD4+ T cells sorted from blood. Regarding subset: CD45RA-negative fraction. The receptor's source is a young man in good health. The chain recombines TRBV6-1 with TRBJ1-5; 9 bases agree with TRBD1. CDR3 in DNA: TGTGCCAGCAGTGAAGGGACAGGGGCATATCAGCCCCAGCATTTT. Translating gives CASSEGTGAYQPQHF.